The 17 T cell receptor beta chains in this list originate from one sample, sequenced in a study of prognosis after radiotherapy for stage I lung cancer. Two-round multiplex PCR, the amplification method, yielded TCR beta CDR3 from genomic DNA. Specific primers for each TRBV and TRBJ gene were what first-round PCR used. Using its own MiXCR run on the multiplex PCR reads, TCRdb lists one record per CDR3 protein. Of approximately 30,000 distinct CDR3 sequences listed, around 30% are singletons. Sample: PBMCs, taken before or after stereotactic body radiation therapy (not recorded which). These receptors all come from a donor at least 50 years old with non-small cell lung cancer.

The CDR3 DNA follows: TGTGCCAGTAGGGGGGGCTTGGGCACTGGTCCACCCCAGCATTTT. Translated: CASRGGLGTGPPQHF. The rearrangement uses TRBV19 and TRBJ1-5; possible D gene TRBD1, 6 bases. The CDR3 contains 15 residues. Trimming removed 6 bases at V and 10 bases at J, with 22 bases between. The germline gives CDR1 LNHDA, CDR2 SQIVND (reference sequence).

This clonotype has ten or more counts. The V gene is TRBV30, the J gene TRBJ2-3; TRBD2 matches at 12 bases. J gave up 2 bases and V 5 bases, and 5 bases lay outside the gene matches. Germline values: CDR1 GTSNPN, CDR2 SVGIG (reference sequence). This CDR3 has 15 residues. CDR3 sequence (DNA): TGTGCCTGGGAGACTAGCGGGAGCTTCACAGATACGCAGTATTTT. It is translated as CAWETSGSFTDTQYF.

This clonotype occurred many times. This chain links TRBV20-1 with TRBJ2-3, with 8 bases identical to TRBD2. The V segment lost 0 bases and the J segment 1 base; nucleotides outside the gene matches: 6. Germline-derived CDR1 and CDR2 are DFQATT and SNEGSKA (reference sequence). The CDR3 runs 16 residues. CDR3 region: CSARDFGREGTDTQYF. The CDR3 region has the DNA TGCAGTGCTAGAGATTTCGGGCGGGAGGGCACAGATACGCAGTATTTT.

This clonotype was detected many times. This chain connects TRBV7-2 to TRBJ1-5; D uncertain. The V end was cut by 2 bases, the J end by 0 bases, with 2 bases between. CDR3 length: 13 amino acids. Germline loops: CDR1 SGHTA, CDR2 FQGNSA. The CDR3 DNA reads as TGTGCCAGCAGCTTACGTAGCAATCAGCCCCAGCATTTT. It yields the protein CASSLRSNQPQHF.

The chain links TRBV6-1 to TRBJ1-3; no clear D. Per germline, CDR1 MNHNS and CDR2 SASEGT. CDR3 length equals 12 residues. V lost 7 bases, J lost 7 bases, and 11 bases lay in between. This CDR3 reads CASTPDRNTIYF. The CDR3 coding sequence is TGTGCCAGCACCCCGGACCGGAACACCATATATTTT.

This clonotype has a count of ten or more. V usage is TRBV7-8 and J usage is TRBJ2-3, with 9 bases that match TRBD2. The CDR3 extends over 16 amino acids. V was clipped by 5 bases and J by 8 bases; unmatched bases: 14. Germline CDR1 is SGHVS and CDR2 is FQNEAQ. CDR3: CASSLNAVAGVVTQYF. CDR3 coding DNA: TGTGCCAGCAGCCTGAATGCAGTAGCGGGAGTCGTTACGCAGTATTTT.

This clonotype occurred a few times. A far larger clone differs by one base, so this is likely a read error. The CDR3 nucleotides read TGTGCCAGCAGCCCCGGACTAGCTCTCTACGATGAGCAGTTCTTC. This translates into CASSPGLALYDEQFF. The rearrangement joins TRBV7-9 to TRBJ2-1; 8 bases are a match to TRBD2. The CDR3 has 15 amino acids. Germline CDR1 is SEHNR and CDR2 is FQNEAQ (reference sequence).

On this clonotype itself: This may arise from a read error, as a much more abundant clone is one base away. The genes are TRBV5-1 and TRBJ1-1; TRBD1 is a possible D gene (6 bases). The CDR3 consists of 13 residues. Germline-derived CDR1 and CDR2 are SGHRS and YFSETQ. Deletions cut 6 bases from V and 5 bases from J, with 14 bases between. The CDR3 sequence: CASNIQGNTEAFF. DNA of the CDR3: TGCGCCAGCAACATACAGGGAAATACTGAAGCTTTCTTT.

A note on this clonotype: It may be a read error: a sequence one base away is much more abundant. V and J are TRBV4-2 and TRBJ2-6; D is ambiguous. Per the germline V gene, CDR1 is LGHNA and CDR2 is YNFKEQ. This CDR3 spans 14 amino acids. CDR3 region: CASIQDKGANVLTF. CDR3 coding DNA: TGTGCCAGCATCCAAGATAAGGGGGCCAACGTCCTGACTTTC.

As concerns this clonotype: A far larger clone lies a single base away; this is likely a read error. The rearrangement uses TRBV6-9 and TRBJ1-5; maybe TRBD1 (5 bases). The germline CDR1 and CDR2 sequences are MNHGY and SVAAGI. This CDR3 region has 14 residues. The CDR3 DNA sequence: TGTGCCTGTTGGGTCGGGGCTTGGGAGCAGCCCCAGAATTTT. Its protein product is CACWVGAWEQPQNF.

Regarding this clonotype: This may stem from a read error, because a much larger clone lies one nucleotide away. This chain joins TRBV10-3 and TRBJ1-1; D remains unclear. This CDR3 spans 13 amino acids. V dropped 3 bases and J dropped 0 bases, with 5 bases sitting between them. The germline gives CDR1 ENHRY, CDR2 SYGVKD. CDR3 sequence (DNA): TGTGCCATCAGTGACATATTGAACACTGAAGCTTTCTTT. Its protein is CAISDILNTEAFF.

This rearrangement joins TRBV5-4 to TRBJ2-1, with D tentatively TRBD1 or TRBD2 (5 bases each). CDR1 and CDR2 (germline): SGHNT, YYREEE (reference sequence). With 2 bases removed from V and 8 bases from J, the gap between germline ends came to 17 bases. The CDR3 has 15 amino acids. The chain's CDR3 is CASSLPGPRFDEQFF. CDR3 coding DNA: TGTGCCAGCAGCTTACCGGGACCCCGGTTCGATGAGCAGTTCTTC.

Concerning this clonotype: A much more abundant neighbour one base away suggests this may be a read error. J is TRBJ2-1 and V is TRBV7-3; possible D gene TRBD1, 5 bases. Germline V gene data show CDR1 as SGHTA and CDR2 as FQGTGA. CDR3 length: 15 amino acids. Trimming shortened V by 7 bases and J by 3 bases, and 16 bases separated the two germline ends. CDR3 sequence: CASILSQGLYNEQFF. The DNA of the CDR3 is TGTGCCAGCATCTTGAGCCAGGGCCTCTACAATGAGCAGTTCTTC.

This clonotype was seen at least ten times. The chain couples TRBV20-1 to TRBJ2-7; 7 bases line up with TRBD2. With V trimmed by 6 bases and J by 0 bases, 17 bases remained unmatched. CDR1 is DFQATT and CDR2 is SNEGSKA in the germline V gene (reference sequence). CDR3 length: 17 residues. CDR3 DNA: TGCAGTGCCCCGGGGCTAGCGGTACCTCCAAGCTCCTACGAGCAGTACTTC. Its translation is CSAPGLAVPPSSYEQYF.

This sequence joins TRBV29-1 and TRBJ2-7; 8 bases line up with TRBD2. This CDR3 is 14 amino acids long. Trimming at V came to 8 bases and at J to 1 base, leaving 10 bases not matched to a gene. Germline lookup yields CDR1 SQVTM and CDR2 ANQGSEA. Here the CDR3 reads CSPGGKWESYEQYF. The CDR3 region has the DNA TGCAGCCCGGGGGGGAAGTGGGAATCCTACGAGCAGTACTTC.

This clonotype appeared many times. V is TRBV19 and J is TRBJ2-7; maybe TRBD1 (5 bases). The V end was cut by 7 bases, the J end by 0 bases, with 13 bases between. The germline V gene encodes CDR1 LNHDA and CDR2 SQIVND (reference sequence). The CDR3 totals 14 residues. The CDR3 DNA reads as TGTGCCAGTACCCCGACAGTGGCCTCCTACGAGCAGTACTTC. This translates into CASTPTVASYEQYF.

This clonotype was counted many times. The rearrangement links TRBV19 to TRBJ2-7; D unclear. The V gene lost 6 bases and the J gene lost 2 bases, with 14 bases spanning the gap. The CDR3 sequence is 14 residues long. Germline CDR1 is LNHDA and CDR2 is SQIVND (reference sequence). In DNA form, the CDR3 reads TGTGCCAGTAGCTCTTCCCACGCAGCCTACGAGCAGTACTTC. Translation: CASSSSHAAYEQYF.